These 9 T cell receptor beta chains originate from one sample sequenced in a study of cytomegalovirus exposure and HLA in healthy donors. PCR was performed using 60 Vbeta and 13 Jbeta primers. TCRdb's table, derived via immunoSEQ multiplex PCR, lists solely in-frame clones and lacks some. Among 65,000 to 80,000 clones listed, approximately 69% were seen once. The sample comprised PBMCs. The receptors originated from a man between 35 and 55 years old in good health and CMV-seropositive.

V gene TRBV9 combines with J gene TRBJ2-1, with D maybe TRBD1 (5 bases). In germline, CDR1 is SGDLS, CDR2 YYNGEE. The V and J ends lost 2 bases and 7 bases respectively, with 10 bases between them. This CDR3 comprises 13 residues. The CDR3: CASSVSRVNEQFF. DNA of the CDR3: TGTGCCAGCAGCGTGTCCAGGGTTAATGAGCAGTTCTTC.

The CDR3 is CATLGRGFGNTEAFF. DNA for the CDR3: TGTGCCACCCTGGGCAGGGGGTTTGGGAACACTGAAGCTTTCTTT. The V gene is TRBV28, the J gene TRBJ1-1, with 7 nucleotides matching TRBD1. CDR3 length equals 15 residues. Per germline, CDR1 MDHEN and CDR2 SYDVKM. J was trimmed by 1 base and V by 10 bases; bases with no gene match: 12.

This sequence joins TRBV7-8 and TRBJ2-7; TRBD2 aligns across 8 bases. This CDR3 has 18 amino acids. Germline V CDR1 and CDR2: SGHVS, FQNEAQ. V dropped 5 bases and J dropped 3; count of bases not matched to a gene: 18. This chain's CDR3 is CASSPSRVGLEANYEQYF. Written as DNA, the CDR3 is TGTGCCAGCAGCCCCTCACGGGTGGGACTAGAAGCTAACTACGAGCAGTACTTC.

The rearrangement uses TRBV2 and TRBJ1-1; 10 nucleotides agree with TRBD1. Germline CDR1 is SNHLY and CDR2 is FYNNEI. The CDR3 contains 15 residues. V trimming: 4 bases; J trimming: 4 bases; junction bases outside the gene matches: 6. The CDR3 is CASSVSTGGFTEAFF. The CDR3 region has the DNA TGTGCCAGCAGTGTTTCGACAGGGGGCTTCACTGAAGCTTTCTTT.

This clone was found once. Here the CDR3 DNA reads TGCGCCAGCAGTGAGATTGGAGGCACTGAAGCTTTCTTT. Protein product: CASSEIGGTEAFF. V gene TRBV10-2 combines with J gene TRBJ1-1; D gene uncertain. Germline-derived CDR1 and CDR2 are WSHSY and SAAADI. CDR3 length: 13 residues. V lost 2 bases and J lost 4, with 8 bases in between.

The chain combines TRBV2 with TRBJ2-3; maybe TRBD2 (6 bases). The length of the CDR3 is 16 residues. Germline CDR1 reads SNHLY; CDR2 reads FYNNEI. V was trimmed by 6 bases and J by 0 bases, leaving 16 bases between them. The DNA for the CDR3 is TGTGCCAGCAGCCCTGGTAGCGGATATAGCACAGATACGCAGTATTTT. It translates to CASSPGSGYSTDTQYF.

The V and J genes are TRBV5-6 and TRBJ1-1, with TRBD1 matching over 9 bases. Trimming removed 2 bases from V and 4 bases from J; junction bases left unmatched: 6. The CDR3 runs to 15 residues. The germline V gene encodes CDR1 SGHDT and CDR2 YYEEEE. The CDR3 coding sequence is TGTGCCAGCAGCTTACAGGGGGCGCGAGGCACTGAAGCTTTCTTT. Translation: CASSLQGARGTEAFF.

V gene TRBV6-1 combines with J gene TRBJ1-4, with D possibly TRBD1 on 5 matching bases. The CDR3 is 11 residues long. Germline V gives CDR1 MNHNS, CDR2 SASEGT. The ends were cut back, 11 bases at V and 8 bases at J, with 12 bases in the middle. Here the CDR3 reads CAAGRGEKLFF. In DNA, the CDR3 is TGTGCCGCGGGGAGGGGAGAAAAACTGTTTTTT.

The rearrangement joins TRBV28 to TRBJ2-2, with 7 bases that match TRBD1. V dropped 8 bases and J dropped 6; count of bases not matched to a gene: 12. This CDR3 has 15 amino acids. The germline CDR1 and CDR2 sequences are MDHEN and SYDVKM. The CDR3: CASSRDRVFPGELFF. DNA for the CDR3: TGTGCCAGCTCCCGGGACAGAGTTTTCCCCGGGGAGCTGTTTTTT.